This T cell receptor (beta chain) appears in the sequencing data of a study of Ad26.COV2.S vaccination and SARS-CoV-2 variants (dated by TCRdb to the early 2020s). Turning to the overall study: Donors in the vaccine arm were drawn from COV1001, a multicentre, randomized, double-blind, placebo-controlled phase I-IIa trial testing Ad26.COV2.S in healthy adults. Dosing of Ad26.COV2.S was intramuscular, at either 5x10^10 or 1x10^11 viral particles, delivered as one shot or as two shots spaced 56 days apart. TCRbeta repertoire sequencing served as the tool for gauging how specific and how broad the SARS-CoV-2-reactive T cell receptors were following Ad26.COV2.S vaccination. The TCR-sequenced set comprised approximately 32 samples: around 20 Ad26.COV2.S vaccine recipients, 5 placebo recipients and 8 SARS-CoV-2 convalescent individuals. Participants in the trial were split at random into five groups of five each, receiving low-dose or high-dose Ad26.COV2.S once or twice, or else placebo on both occasions. Blinding of investigators to trial group allocation was maintained during experiments and outcome assessment.

The treatment or condition label corresponds to: around 19 received Ad26.COV2.S at low or high dose, single or two shots; 5 received placebo; per-sample allocation not given. Repertoires of vaccine and placebo recipients were sequenced from samples taken on day 63 after the first injection. In Cohort 1b, roughly 26 adults aged 18-55 years were enrolled at a single site in Boston, USA, between 29 July and 7 August 2020. Ad26.COV2.S consisted of a replication-incompetent adenovirus type 26 vector by which a prefusion-stabilized SARS-CoV-2 spike protein from the original Wuhan strain was expressed. The immunoSEQ Assay was used to sequence TCRbeta CDR3 regions. After extraction, genomic DNA underwent amplification by bias-controlled multiplex PCR, followed by high-throughput sequencing. In the authors' own workflow: To quantify the absolute abundance of every unique TCRbeta CDR3 region, sequences were collapsed and filtered. T cell fraction was estimated by normalizing TCRbeta template counts to usable DNA, which was measured by amplifying reference genes present in all nucleated cells. Repertoire TCRs were annotated as SARS-CoV-2-specific by exact matching of V gene, CDR3 amino acid sequence and J gene to a known reactive TCR set. The reference SARS-CoV-2 TCR set was obtained from MIRA and was filtered for enrichment in COVID-19-positive ImmuneCODE repertoires, whereby public or cross-reactive TCRs were removed. Based on the MIRA antigens, annotated TCRs were further analysed at the level of specific ORF or position within ORF. Breadth was defined as the number of annotated unique rearrangements divided by the total number of unique productive rearrangements, and depth was defined as the summed frequency of the annotated unique rearrangements. TCR breadth was compared between groups using two-sided Wilcoxon rank-sum tests. TCRdb provides this immuneACCESS table in a form limited to in-frame rearrangements. Some clones are lacking; in checked studies, under half of them reflect an unresolved V gene, and why the rest are absent is not known. V and J calls and clone size are given by that table; D and trimming were obtained from the DNA. In all, the sample holds 300,000 to 350,000 clones, and 75% to 90% of those were seen once. Around 5.5% of the sample is in the top ten clones.

Of note for this clone: The specificity of this receptor is unknown. Base quality data are lacking; no much larger clone is found one base away.

The germline V gene gives CDR1 as SGDLS and CDR2 as YYNGEE. The CDR3 sequence holds 15 residues, the cysteine and phenylalanine included. Just the 45-base CDR3 DNA is kept, in frame starting at base 1. Cut back by 3 bases and 0 bases, the V and J ends lie 10 bases apart. Study-wide conclusions, independent of this receptor: Vaccine and placebo recipients had similar non-spike TCR breadth, a finding consistent with the vaccine containing only spike. According to the authors, total T cell responses may have been underestimated by the TCR breadth and depth analyses. Spike-specific TCR breadth was higher in Ad26.COV2.S recipients than in placebo recipients (P = 0.0014). After vaccination, substantial breadth of spike-specific CD8+ and CD4+ T cell responses was reported. The study was not powered for comparison of responses between vaccine doses or regimens.

This receptor chain uses TRBV9 and TRBJ2-1; the D segment could be TRBD2, given 6 matching bases. The TCR was taken from a person between 18 and 60 years old who received the Ad26.COV2.S COVID-19 vaccine or a placebo. The source was peripheral blood, collected in a trial of Ad26.COV2.S vaccine versus placebo. The CDR3 corresponds to CASSAGDISYNEQFF. At the DNA level, the sequence is TGTGCCAGCAGCGCGGGGGATATCTCCTACAATGAGCAGTTCTTC. With all but the CDR3 taken from the reference TRBV9 and TRBJ2-1 genes, the full variable domain is: DSGVTQTPKHLITATGQRVTLRCSPRSGDLSVYWYQQSLDQGLQFLIQYYNGEERAKGNILERFSAQQFPDLHSELNLSSLELGDSALYFCASSAGDISYNEQFFGPGTRLTVL.